This passage covers 27 T cell receptor beta chains from one sample sequenced in a study of blood T cell repertoires in COVID-19. Measured with immunoSEQ multiplex PCR; TCRdb has only the in-frame clones, and not every one. The sample records some 100,000 clones, just under 90% being singletons. Sequencing was carried out using peripheral blood. These TCRs come from a human donor in a cohort sampled during active COVID-19.

The gene calls are TRBV9 and TRBJ2-7; D may be TRBD2 (6 bases). V was pared by 1 base and J by 6 bases, with 14 bases between. The CDR3 totals 14 residues. In germline, CDR1 is SGDLS, CDR2 YYNGEE. The CDR3 DNA sequence: TGTGCCAGCAGCGTACGGGGGACTTGGGGCGAGCAGTACTTC. This translates into CASSVRGTWGEQYF.

Here the CDR3 DNA reads TGTGCCAGCAGCTCCAGGCTTGAGGAGCTGTTTTTT. Its translation is CASSSRLEELFF. The genes are TRBV7-8 and TRBJ2-2; D ambiguous. Germline CDR1 SGHVS, CDR2 FQNEAQ. Trimming pared 4 bases from V and 10 bases from J, leaving 10 bases between. The CDR3 spans 12 residues.

The chain couples TRBV28 to TRBJ2-1, with D unresolved. Trimming cost V 6 bases and J 2 bases, with 17 bases left between them. This CDR3 is 16 amino acids long. Germline V gene sequence: CDR1 MDHEN, CDR2 SYDVKM. The CDR3 region is CASSPSWRKTYNEQFF. The CDR3 DNA is TGTGCCAGCAGCCCCTCATGGCGGAAGACCTACAATGAGCAGTTCTTC.

The chain combines TRBV13 with TRBJ2-3, with 7 nucleotides matching TRBD1. The CDR3 covers 17 residues. Trimming removed 4 bases from V and 1 base from J; junction bases left unmatched: 11. CDR1 PRHDT and CDR2 FYEKMQ come from the germline V gene (reference sequence). The DNA of the CDR3 is TGTGCCAGCAGCTCCCCGTACAGGGGCAATGGCACAGATACGCAGTATTTT. This translates into CASSSPYRGNGTDTQYF.

V gene TRBV9 combines with J gene TRBJ1-2; D perhaps matches TRBD1 (5 bases). V dropped 3 bases and J dropped 5 bases, with 8 bases sitting between them. The germline V gene encodes CDR1 SGDLS and CDR2 YYNGEE. The CDR3 covers 12 residues. CDR3 bases: TGTGCCAGCAGCGGGGGCATATATGGCTACACCTTC. Translation gives CASSGGIYGYTF.

The gene calls are TRBV2 and TRBJ2-3; maybe TRBD1 (5 bases). The length of the CDR3 is 14 residues. Trimming took off 8 bases at V and 2 bases at J, with 14 bases between the two ends. The V gene's germline CDR1 is SNHLY and CDR2 FYNNEI. The CDR3 nucleotides read TGTGCCAGCGACCAGGGCTCATACACAGATACGCAGTATTTT. Protein sequence: CASDQGSYTDTQYF.

The chain joins TRBV9 to TRBJ2-3, with 12 bases that match TRBD2. V gave up 4 bases and J gave up 11 bases; unmatched junction bases: 8. This CDR3 spans 14 amino acids. Per the germline V gene, CDR1 is SGDLS and CDR2 is YYNGEE. The CDR3 bases are TGTGCCAGCAGCCCCCCCACTAGCGGGGGGAAGCAGTATTTT. It specifies CASSPPTSGGKQYF.

The chain is built from TRBV6-1 and TRBJ1-6; possible D gene TRBD1, 6 bases. Trimming shortened V by 2 bases and J by 9 bases, and 20 bases separated the two germline ends. Per the germline V gene, CDR1 is MNHNS and CDR2 is SASEGT. This CDR3 has 17 residues. CDR3 DNA: TGTGCCAGCAGTGAATCAGGGGTTAGGATAGTTTTTTCACCCCTCCACTTT. Translating it yields CASSESGVRIVFSPLHF.

This clone has at least ten counts. This chain joins TRBV5-4 and TRBJ2-7, with 7 bases lining up with TRBD1. This CDR3 is built from 14 residues. Germline V lookup: CDR1 SGHNT, CDR2 YYREEE (reference sequence). V lost 10 bases to trimming and J lost 2 bases; unmatched junction nucleotides: 12. The CDR3 reads CAVGRGGNPYEQYF. For the CDR3, the DNA is TGTGCCGTTGGGAGAGGGGGCAACCCCTACGAGCAGTACTTC.

This clone occurred once. The V call is TRBV19, the J call TRBJ2-3, with D tentatively TRBD1 (5 bases). Trimming took off 5 bases at V and 4 bases at J, with 25 bases between the two ends. The CDR3 runs to 18 residues. The germline V gene has CDR1 LNHDA and CDR2 SQIVND (reference sequence). CDR3 DNA: TGTGCCAGTAGTGCCACCTGGGGCAGCCCTTTGCGGCCAGATACGCAGTATTTT. This sequence encodes CASSATWGSPLRPDTQYF.

This chain uses TRBV24-1 with TRBJ1-2; 9 bases are a match to TRBD1. The germline V gene encodes CDR1 KGHDR and CDR2 SFDVKD. The length of the CDR3 is 14 residues. The V gene end was trimmed by 5 bases and the J gene end by 6 bases; junction bases not matched to a gene: 6. CDR3 residues: CATSGPGQGNGYTF. The CDR3 region has the DNA TGTGCCACCAGTGGTCCGGGACAGGGTAATGGCTACACCTTC.

CDR3 DNA: TGTGCCAGCAGCTTAGAGACAGGATTCAACACCGGGGAGCTGTTTTTT. It codes for CASSLETGFNTGELFF. The V gene is TRBV7-9, the J gene TRBJ2-2, with D perhaps matching TRBD1 (6 bases). V was shortened by 1 base and J by 2 bases, with 11 bases between the two germline ends. The CDR3 extends over 16 amino acids. CDR1 is SEHNR and CDR2 is FQNEAQ in the germline V gene (reference sequence). Using reference TRBV7-9 and TRBJ2-2 for the parts outside the CDR3, the full variable domain is DTGVSQNPRHKITKRGQNVTFRCDPISEHNRLYWYRQTLGQGPEFLTYFQNEAQLEKSRLLSDRFSAERPKGSFSTLEIQRTEQGDSAMYLCASSLETGFNTGELFFGEGSRLTVL.

This clone was found once. This chain joins TRBV4-3 and TRBJ1-2; 8 bases align to TRBD1. J gave up 5 bases and V 2 bases, and 1 base lay outside the gene matches. The germline CDR1 and CDR2 sequences are LGHNA and YSLEER. This CDR3 has 13 residues. The CDR3 coding sequence is TGCGCCAGCAGCCAACAGGGGGCGTATGGCTACACCTTC. Amino acids: CASSQQGAYGYTF.

The gene calls are TRBV6-2 or TRBV6-3 and TRBJ2-5, with 7 bases that match TRBD1. Germline CDR1 reads MNHEY; CDR2 reads SVGEGT. V gave up 0 bases and J gave up 2 bases; unmatched junction bases: 3. This CDR3 is built from 15 residues. The CDR3: CASSYSDRYQETQYF. In DNA form, the CDR3 reads TGTGCCAGCAGTTACTCGGACAGGTATCAAGAGACCCAGTACTTC.

The V and J genes are TRBV7-9 and TRBJ2-5; 7 bases line up with TRBD2. The CDR3 runs to 14 residues. V lost 5 bases to trimming and J lost 2 bases; unmatched junction nucleotides: 5. The germline V gene encodes CDR1 SEHNR and CDR2 FQNEAQ (reference sequence). The CDR3 is CASSGGRGQETQYF. CDR3 DNA sequence: TGTGCCAGCAGCGGTGGGAGGGGACAAGAGACCCAGTACTTC.

V is TRBV18 and J is TRBJ1-1; maybe TRBD1 (6 bases). The V end lost 4 bases, the J end lost 7 bases, and 13 bases lay between the germline ends. The CDR3 runs to 13 residues. Germline V CDR1 and CDR2: KGHSH, LQKENI. For the CDR3, the DNA is TGTGCCAGCTCACGGGGCCCAGGGGTTGAAGCTTTCTTT. It encodes CASSRGPGVEAFF.

Concerning this clone itself: The sample holds other DNA sequences that translate to the same CDR3. The genes are TRBV18 and TRBJ2-7; TRBD2 is a possible D gene (6 bases). The germline V and J ends were trimmed by 6 bases and 6 bases, with 9 bases remaining between them. Germline V gene sequence: CDR1 KGHSH, CDR2 LQKENI. The CDR3 has 11 residues. CDR3 bases: TGTGCCAGCTCTCCCGGGGGCGAGCAGTACTTC. Translated, it gives CASSPGGEQYF.

This clone occurred once. The chain is built from TRBV25-1 and TRBJ1-5; 7 bases agree with TRBD1. The J segment lost 1 base and the V segment lost 6 bases, leaving 6 bases of the junction unmatched. The CDR3 runs 15 residues. Germline CDR1 is MGHDK and CDR2 is SYGVNS. The CDR3 DNA reads TGTGCCAGCAGAACCGGGACAGCCAGCAATCAGCCCCAGCATTTT. Translating gives CASRTGTASNQPQHF. Using reference TRBV25-1 and TRBJ1-5 for the parts outside the CDR3, the full variable domain is EADIYQTPRYLVIGTGKKITLECSQTMGHDKMYWYQQDPGMELHLIHYSYGVNSTEKGDLSSESTVSRIRTEHFPLTLESARPSHTSQYLCASRTGTASNQPQHFGDGTRLSIL.

This clone was observed a handful of times. The chain recombines TRBV5-4 with TRBJ2-1; 7 bases match TRBD2. V was pared by 3 bases and J by 7 bases, with 10 bases of the junction left unmatched. This CDR3 has 15 amino acids. Germline lookup yields CDR1 SGHNT and CDR2 YYREEE (reference sequence). The CDR3 protein is CASSWGGRGPNEQFF. The DNA for the CDR3 is TGTGCCAGCAGCTGGGGGGGTAGAGGGCCTAATGAGCAGTTCTTC.

This chain joins TRBV10-3 and TRBJ1-5; D possibly corresponds to TRBD1 (6 bases). The germline V and J ends were trimmed by 3 bases and 7 bases, with 10 bases remaining between them. CDR1 is ENHRY, CDR2 SYGVKD, per germline. The CDR3 spans 13 residues. CDR3 DNA sequence: TGTGCCATCAGTGAAGCAAGGGGGCAGCCCCAGCATTTT. It codes for CAISEARGQPQHF.

V gene TRBV4-3 combines with J gene TRBJ1-3, with 7 nucleotides matching TRBD1. The V segment lost 0 bases and the J segment 4 bases; nucleotides outside the gene matches: 9. CDR1 is LGHNA and CDR2 is YSLEER in the germline V gene. This CDR3 has 17 residues. The CDR3 sequence: CASSQDLYRGGGNTIYF. The CDR3 DNA reads TGCGCCAGCAGCCAAGATCTATACAGGGGAGGCGGAAACACCATATATTTT.

The chain has TRBV7-2 and TRBJ1-1; maybe TRBD1 (5 bases). The length of the CDR3 is 12 residues. CDR1 and CDR2 from the germline V gene are SGHTA and FQGNSA. Trimming left V 1 base short and J 11 bases short, with 11 bases between. CDR3 in DNA: TGTGCCAGCAGCTTAGAAGGGGCGGGGGCTTTCTTT. It specifies CASSLEGAGAFF.

The CDR3 region is CASSAKGTAQETQYF. CDR3 in DNA: TGTGCCAGCAGTGCTAAGGGGACAGCGCAAGAGACCCAGTACTTC. This sequence joins TRBV6-4 and TRBJ2-5; 7 positions match TRBD1. The V gene's germline CDR1 is MRHNA and CDR2 SNTAGT. After removal of 4 bases from V and 2 bases from J, the junction contained 7 bases not matched to a gene. The CDR3 spans 15 residues.

V is TRBV27 and J is TRBJ1-4; no reliable D call. The CDR3 runs to 14 residues. Germline CDR1 is MNHEY and CDR2 is SMNVEV (reference sequence). Trimming took 5 bases from V and 0 from J, leaving 7 bases between them. The CDR3 nucleotides read TGTGCCAGCAGTAACACAGCAACTAATGAAAAACTGTTTTTT. It is translated as CASSNTATNEKLFF. The full variable domain, its missing parts supplied by reference TRBV27 and TRBJ1-4, is EAQVTQNPRYLITVTGKKLTVTCSQNMNHEYMSWYRQDPGLGLRQIYYSMNVEVTDKGDVPEGYKVSRKEKRNFPLILESPSPNQTSLYFCASSNTATNEKLFFGSGTQLSVL.

The rearrangement joins TRBV2 to TRBJ2-1; 8 bases agree with TRBD2. There are 14 residues in the CDR3. V shed 7 bases, J shed 2 bases, and the junction held 4 bases outside the gene matches. Germline V gives CDR1 SNHLY, CDR2 FYNNEI. The CDR3 DNA reads TGTGCCAGCAAGCGCGGGGGGACCTACAATGAGCAGTTCTTC. Translating it yields CASKRGGTYNEQFF.

The chain joins TRBV4-1 to TRBJ2-3; D unresolved. The V end was cut by 3 bases, the J end by 4 bases, with 8 bases between. Germline-derived CDR1 and CDR2 are MGHRA and YSYEKL. The CDR3 is made up of 13 amino acids. CDR3 DNA sequence: TGCGCCAGCAGCCAGCACGTAGCAGATACGCAGTATTTT. This gives the protein CASSQHVADTQYF.

The rearrangement joins TRBV4-1 to TRBJ2-1; 10 bases are a match to TRBD2. V lost 1 base and J lost 2; bases outside the gene matches: 8. Looked up from germline, CDR1 is MGHRA and CDR2 is YSYEKL. The CDR3 sequence is 18 residues long. The CDR3 sequence: CASSQVVPGLAAYNEQFF. DNA for the CDR3: TGCGCCAGCAGCCAAGTGGTACCAGGACTAGCGGCCTACAATGAGCAGTTCTTC.